This T cell receptor beta chain originates from a study of blood T cell repertoires in COVID-19. This clone was seen a single time. Here immunoSEQ multiplex PCR was the method, and the copy in TCRdb shows in-frame clones only, minus some. This sample has about 140,000 clones, with 60% to 85% found just once. The germline V gene encodes CDR1 SGHTA and CDR2 FQGTGA. Trimming pared 2 bases from V and 6 bases from J, leaving 11 bases between. The CDR3 loop spans 13 amino acids. The source is a man between 45 and 60 years old with acute or convalescent COVID-19. The chain uses TRBV7-3 and TRBJ2-7; D gene unclear. The sample was peripheral blood. CDR3 residues: CASSLDWRGEQYF. The CDR3 DNA follows: TGTGCCAGCAGCTTAGATTGGCGAGGCGAGCAGTACTTC.